The 8 T cell receptor beta chains listed next were all sequenced from one sample in a study of blood T cells in healthy people across ages. A second PCR of about 7 to 12 cycles used a sample-barcoded 5' primer and a J-beta primer mix. Each CDR3 protein is one row after TCRdb ran MiXCR on the 5' RACE reads. The repertoire holds 910,000 or so distinct CDR3 sequences, roughly 51% seen once, with around a fifth in the top ten. Sequenced sample: blood. These receptor sequences come from a woman aged 55 to 70 in good health.

This clonotype was recorded a few times. V usage is TRBV29-1 and J usage is TRBJ2-7; 15 positions agree with TRBD2. V was clipped by 4 bases and J by 6 bases; unmatched bases: 4. Germline loops: CDR1 SQVTM, CDR2 ANQGSEA. The CDR3 is 14 residues long. The CDR3 nucleotides are TGCAGCGTTGGGGGGACTAGCGGGAGGATCGAGCAGTACTTC. It encodes CSVGGTSGRIEQYF.

Note on this clonotype: This may be a read error, as it is one base from a much larger clone. This rearrangement joins TRBV6-5 to TRBJ2-1; the match to TRBD2 covers 8 bases. From germline, CDR1 is MNHEY and CDR2 SVGAGI. The CDR3 spans 16 residues. The CDR3 here is CASSYSTGGSYSEQFF. DNA for the CDR3: TGTGCCAGCAGTTACTCGACGGGAGGGTCCTACAGTGAGCAGTTCTTC.

This clonotype was counted many times. V usage is TRBV14 and J usage is TRBJ2-3, with 9 nucleotides matching TRBD2. V trimming: 4 bases; J trimming: 0 bases; junction bases outside the gene matches: 5. The CDR3 spans 16 residues. Germline CDR1 and CDR2: SGHDN and FVKESK. CDR3 region: CASSPHSGRSTDTQYF. The CDR3 coding sequence is TGTGCCAGCAGCCCTCATAGCGGGAGAAGCACAGATACGCAGTATTTT.

Remarks on this clonotype: A junction boundary mismatches the germline segment, possibly from a read error. V usage is TRBV5-1 and J usage is TRBJ2-7; unclear D gene. CDR1 is SGHRS and CDR2 is YFSETQ in the germline V gene. The CDR3 contains 12 residues. Here the CDR3 reads CASSATDYEQYF. The CDR3 DNA reads as TGTGCCAGCAGCGCTACAGACTACGAGCAGTACTTC.

Of note for this clonotype: The junction departs from germline at one end; a sequencing error may be responsible. The chain is built from TRBV3-1 and TRBJ2-3; 7 positions agree with TRBD1. The CDR3 has 17 residues. Germline loops: CDR1 LGHDT, CDR2 YNNKEL (reference sequence). The CDR3 coding sequence is TGTGCCAGCAGCCAAGATTACGGGCACAGGGGTCCAGATGCGCAGTATTTT. This encodes CASSQDYGHRGPDAQYF.

The gene calls are TRBV6-5 and TRBJ2-5, with D possibly matching TRBD1 (6 bases). The closer fit of TRBJ2-7 to the DNA end suggests the J call may be wrong. Germline V gene lookup returns CDR1 MNHEY and CDR2 SVGAGI. CDR3 length equals 16 residues. DNA of the CDR3: TGTGCCAGCAGTTACTCCGTCGTCCCAGGGGCGAACGAGCAGTACTTC. Residues: CASSYSVVPGANEQYF.

Worth noting for this clonotype: A junction boundary mismatches the germline segment, possibly from a read error. The chain has TRBV6-5 and TRBJ2-3, with TRBD2 matching 11 bases. The CDR3 sequence is 16 residues long. Germline V gene sequence: CDR1 MNHEY, CDR2 SVGAGI. CDR3 coding DNA: TGTGCCAACAGTTTATGGACTAGCGGGAGCACAGATACGCAGTATTTT. Translating gives CANSLWTSGSTDTQYF.

The chain recombines TRBV12-3 or TRBV12-4 with TRBJ2-5; D is uncertain. The V gene lost 4 bases and the J gene lost 0 bases, with 12 bases spanning the gap. The CDR3 has 15 residues. The CDR3 here is CASSSPYPYQETQYF. CDR3 coding DNA: TGTGCCAGCAGTTCCCCTTATCCGTACCAAGAGACCCAGTACTTC.